These 32 T cell receptor beta chains were sequenced from one sample in a study of T-cell reconstitution after alpha-beta-depleted transplantation in children. Library preparation (for TCRbeta) was performed with unique molecular identifiers. In TCRdb, the PCR reads were re-called with MiXCR into one record per CDR3 protein. The sample includes about 190,000 distinct CDR3 sequences, over 5.5% of them seen just once. This material consisted of PBMCs from the stem cell graft donor, taken from the stem cell graft. These receptors were collected from a human donor who donated a stem cell graft to a child with Wiskott-Aldrich syndrome.

This clonotype was seen a handful of times. The chain has TRBV5-1 and TRBJ1-4; D call uncertain. With 3 bases removed from V and 1 base from J, the gap between germline ends came to 4 bases. The CDR3 runs to 13 residues. Germline CDR1 reads SGHRS; CDR2 reads YFSETQ. The CDR3 reads CASSYVTNEKLFF. The CDR3 DNA follows: TGCGCCAGCAGCTACGTAACTAATGAAAAACTGTTTTTT.

This clonotype was seen repeatedly, ten times or more. The V gene is TRBV24-1, the J gene TRBJ2-1, with 7 positions matching TRBD2. The CDR3 is made up of 12 amino acids. J lost 6 bases, V lost 5 bases, and 0 bases had no gene match. From germline, CDR1 is KGHDR and CDR2 SFDVKD. This chain's CDR3 is CATSGTSNEQFF. For the CDR3, the DNA is TGTGCCACCAGTGGGACTAGCAATGAGCAGTTCTTC.

This clonotype was recorded at least ten times. The chain has TRBV14 and TRBJ2-7; 8 bases are a match to TRBD1. J was trimmed by 2 bases and V by 4 bases; bases with no gene match: 10. Germline CDR1 and CDR2: SGHDN and FVKESK. The CDR3 runs 16 residues. The CDR3 protein is CASSPPRQGHTYEQYF. In DNA form, the CDR3 reads TGTGCCAGCAGCCCCCCTAGACAGGGGCACACCTACGAGCAGTACTTC.

The sample holds many counts of this clonotype. The rearrangement joins TRBV6-2 or TRBV6-3 to TRBJ2-1; 7 nucleotides line up with TRBD1. With V trimmed by 2 bases and J by 7 bases, 5 bases remained unmatched. Germline V gives CDR1 MNHEY, CDR2 SVGEGT. The CDR3 length is 14 residues. In nucleotides, the CDR3 is TGTGCCAGCAGTTACAGGGGGCTAGTGAATGAGCAGTTCTTC. Translated, it gives CASSYRGLVNEQFF.

This clonotype was seen at least ten times. J is TRBJ1-5 and V is TRBV10-3; 7 nucleotides agree with TRBD1. V lost 10 bases to trimming and J lost 0 bases; unmatched junction nucleotides: 6. The CDR3 sequence is 14 residues long. Germline V CDR1 and CDR2: ENHRY, SYGVKD. CDR3 amino acids: CATLDRNSNQPQHF. In DNA, the CDR3 is TGTGCCACCCTGGACAGGAATAGCAATCAGCCCCAGCATTTT.

In its sample, this clonotype was seen many times. The rearrangement joins TRBV5-1 to TRBJ2-1; 7 nucleotides agree with TRBD2. This CDR3 contains 13 residues. V gave up 7 bases and J gave up 7 bases; unmatched junction bases: 8. The germline gives CDR1 SGHRS, CDR2 YFSETQ. The CDR3 nucleotides read TGCGCCAGCGACCCGGGGGGAGGGAATGAGCAGTTCTTC. As protein: CASDPGGGNEQFF.

The sample holds many counts of this clonotype. The chain combines TRBV20-1 with TRBJ2-7; possibly TRBD2 for D (6 bases). Germline V gene sequence: CDR1 DFQATT, CDR2 SNEGSKA (reference sequence). V was clipped by 3 bases and J by 0 bases, with 18 bases between them. The CDR3 totals 16 residues. CDR3 amino acids: CSARAHEGLISYEQYF. In DNA form, the CDR3 reads TGCAGTGCTAGGGCCCATGAGGGACTCATCTCCTACGAGCAGTACTTC.

This clonotype has ten or more counts. The V and J genes are TRBV3-1 and TRBJ2-7; D perhaps matches TRBD2 (5 bases). The V end was cut by 0 bases, the J end by 5 bases, with 11 bases between. Germline CDR1 and CDR2: LGHDT and YNNKEL (reference sequence). The CDR3 covers 14 residues. The CDR3 nucleotides are TGTGCCAGCAGCCAAGATCCCTTTAGCGACGAGCAGTACTTC. This encodes CASSQDPFSDEQYF.

Here the CDR3 reads CASSAGLAGSTGELFF. CDR3 sequence (DNA): TGTGCCAGCAGCGCGGGACTAGCGGGAAGCACCGGGGAGCTGTTTTTT. The V and J genes are TRBV5-6 and TRBJ2-2, with TRBD2 matching 13 bases. With 4 bases clipped from V and 4 bases from J, the junction kept 4 bases outside the gene matches. The length of the CDR3 is 16 residues. From germline, CDR1 is SGHDT and CDR2 YYEEEE. The entire variable domain, with the rest obtained from reference TRBV5-6 and TRBJ2-2, is as follows: DAGVTQSPTHLIKTRGQQVTLRCSPKSGHDTVSWYQQALGQGPQFIFQYYEEEERQRGNFPDRFSGHQFPNYSSELNVNALLLGDSALYLCASSAGLAGSTGELFFGEGSRLTVL.

This clonotype has only a few counts. V gene TRBV7-2 combines with J gene TRBJ1-4; the D is unclear. Germline-derived CDR1 and CDR2 are SGHTA and FQGNSA. The CDR3 is made up of 14 amino acids. With 6 bases removed from V and 7 bases from J, the gap between germline ends came to 15 bases. This CDR3 reads CASSPGLGREKLFF. DNA for the CDR3: TGTGCCAGCAGTCCGGGGTTAGGGCGTGAAAAACTGTTTTTT.

This clonotype was seen repeatedly, ten times or more. CDR3 sequence (DNA): TGCAGTGCTAGGGACAGGCAAGAGACCCAGTACTTC. Amino acids: CSARDRQETQYF. The genes are TRBV20-1 and TRBJ2-5, with 7 bases fitting TRBD1. The CDR3 extends over 12 amino acids. J gave up 2 bases and V 3 bases, and 0 bases lay outside the gene matches. Looked up from germline, CDR1 is DFQATT and CDR2 is SNEGSKA (reference sequence).

A few counts support this clonotype. The J gene is TRBJ2-1, the V gene TRBV18; TRBD2 is a possible D gene (5 bases). The CDR3 contains 14 residues. CDR1 and CDR2 (germline): KGHSH, LQKENI. V was trimmed by 4 bases and J by 4 bases, leaving 11 bases between them. DNA of the CDR3: TGTGCCAGCTCACGGACTGCCCCGTACAATGAGCAGTTCTTC. Protein product: CASSRTAPYNEQFF. Supplemented by reference TRBV18 and TRBJ2-1, the full variable domain reads NAGVMQNPRHLVRRRGQEARLRCSPMKGHSHVYWYRQLPEEGLKFMVYLQKENIIDESGMPKERFSAEFPKEGPSILRIQQVVRGDSAAYFCASSRTAPYNEQFFGPGTRLTVL.

This clonotype was seen ten or more times. This chain connects TRBV7-8 to TRBJ2-1; TRBD2 matches at 9 bases. There are 18 residues in the CDR3. V was pared by 2 bases and J by 4 bases, with 12 bases of the junction left unmatched. CDR1 and CDR2 from the germline V gene are SGHVS and FQNEAQ. The CDR3: CASSLLPGLASGYNEQFF. CDR3 coding DNA: TGTGCCAGCAGCTTACTACCGGGACTAGCTTCCGGGTACAATGAGCAGTTCTTC. Full variable domain (missing parts from reference TRBV7-8 and TRBJ2-1): GAGVSQSPRYKVAKRGQDVALRCDPISGHVSLFWYQQALGQGPEFLTYFQNEAQLDKSGLPSDRFFAERPEGSVSTLKIQRTQQEDSAVYLCASSLLPGLASGYNEQFFGPGTRLTVL.

This clonotype was counted at least ten times. This sequence joins TRBV6-6 and TRBJ2-2; D uncertain. The V end lost 6 bases, the J end lost 5 bases, and 4 bases lay between the germline ends. The germline V gene has CDR1 MNHNY and CDR2 SVGAGI (reference sequence). CDR3 length: 11 residues. The CDR3 reads CASSLTGELFF. CDR3 bases: TGTGCCAGCAGCCTAACCGGGGAGCTGTTTTTT.

This clonotype was detected ten times or more. The rearrangement links TRBV12-3 or TRBV12-4 to TRBJ1-1, with TRBD1 matching over 7 bases. Trimming removed 1 base from V and 5 bases from J; junction bases left unmatched: 4. This CDR3 has 14 amino acids. The CDR3 sequence: CASSLDQGGTEAFF. The CDR3 nucleotides are TGTGCCAGCAGTTTAGACCAGGGGGGGACTGAAGCTTTCTTT.

The genes are TRBV20-1 and TRBJ1-2, with TRBD1 matching 7 bases. The V and J ends lost 6 bases and 12 bases, in that order; junction bases with no gene match: 22. Germline V gene data show CDR1 as DFQATT and CDR2 as SNEGSKA (reference sequence). This CDR3 has 15 residues. Written as DNA, the CDR3 is TGCAGTGCCCGAACTCCGGGACAGAAACCCGGCTGCGACACCTTC. Amino acids: CSARTPGQKPGCDTF.

This clonotype has just a few counts. One end of the junction fails to match germline, which may point to a read error. The chain is built from TRBV11-3 and TRBJ2-3, with D uncertain. This CDR3 region has 15 residues. Germline values: CDR1 SGHNT, CDR2 YENEEA. The CDR3 DNA sequence: TGTGCCAGCACCTTAAAACCTCTTTCCAGCGATACGCAGTATTTT. It translates to CASTLKPLSSDTQYF.

This clonotype showed up just a few times. The CDR3 sequence: CASSLGPHISYEQYF. The CDR3 nucleotides read TGTGCCAGCAGCTTAGGGCCCCACATCTCCTACGAGCAGTACTTC. The V gene is TRBV7-8, the J gene TRBJ2-7; unclear D gene. The V gene lost 1 base and the J gene lost 0 bases, with 10 bases spanning the gap. There are 15 residues in the CDR3. CDR1 is SGHVS, CDR2 FQNEAQ, per germline.

The table lists this clonotype with many counts. The chain is built from TRBV5-1 and TRBJ2-6; 7 nucleotides match TRBD1. Germline CDR1 reads SGHRS; CDR2 reads YFSETQ. CDR3 length: 19 residues. V dropped 3 bases and J dropped 0; count of bases not matched to a gene: 12. In DNA, the CDR3 is TGCGCCAGCAGCTCCCCCCGACAGGGTTCGGGCTCTGGGGCCAACGTCCTGACTTTC. Amino acid sequence: CASSSPRQGSGSGANVLTF.

This clonotype has a count of ten or more. This sequence joins TRBV29-1 and TRBJ2-3, with unresolved D. There are 11 residues in the CDR3. The V gene lost 7 bases and the J gene lost 3 bases, with 8 bases spanning the gap. Germline V gives CDR1 SQVTM, CDR2 ANQGSEA. The CDR3 loop reads CSALQTDTQYF. CDR3 DNA: TGCAGCGCCCTTCAGACAGATACGCAGTATTTT.

This clonotype was seen ten or more times. The rearrangement joins TRBV12-3 or TRBV12-4 to TRBJ2-1, with 7 bases aligning to TRBD2. The CDR3 has 14 residues. V lost 6 bases, J lost 12 bases, and 14 bases stayed unmatched. CDR3 DNA: TGTGCCAGCAGCCGACTAGCAGTAGGAATCGTGCAGTTCTTC. Translating gives CASSRLAVGIVQFF.

The chain carries TRBV11-2 and TRBJ2-1; 10 positions agree with TRBD2. The CDR3 length is 16 residues. Unmatched junction bases numbered 4, after V lost 3 bases and J lost 2 bases. CDR1 SGHAT and CDR2 FQNNGV come from the germline V gene. CDR3 coding DNA: TGTGCCAGCAGCTTTCCAACTAGCGGGGCCTACAATGAGCAGTTCTTC. Protein: CASSFPTSGAYNEQFF.

This clonotype was recorded a few times. V usage is TRBV20-1 and J usage is TRBJ2-5; D tentatively fits TRBD1 or TRBD2 (5 bases each). The CDR3 consists of 14 residues. The V gene lost 3 bases and the J gene lost 5 bases, with 16 bases spanning the gap. Looked up from germline, CDR1 is DFQATT and CDR2 is SNEGSKA (reference sequence). The DNA of the CDR3 is TGCAGTGCTAGGGGGGAAGGGGTCGAGGAGACCCAGTACTTC. This translates into CSARGEGVEETQYF.

Many counts were recorded for this clonotype. V gene TRBV6-5 combines with J gene TRBJ2-3; 7 bases align to TRBD1. The V and J ends lost 2 bases and 4 bases, in that order; junction bases with no gene match: 3. The CDR3 spans 14 residues. Germline V CDR1 and CDR2: MNHEY, SVGAGI. The CDR3 protein is CASSYEGASDTQYF. The CDR3 coding sequence is TGTGCCAGCAGTTACGAGGGGGCTTCAGATACGCAGTATTTT.

This clonotype has a count of ten or more. The V gene is TRBV4-2, the J gene TRBJ2-3, with TRBD2 matching 9 bases. The CDR3 loop spans 15 amino acids. The germline gives CDR1 LGHNA, CDR2 YNFKEQ. V shed 3 bases, J shed 2 bases, and the junction held 3 bases outside the gene matches. The CDR3 here is CASSQTSGYTDTQYF. The CDR3 bases are TGTGCCAGCAGCCAGACTAGCGGATACACAGATACGCAGTATTTT.

This chain links TRBV3-1 with TRBJ2-7, with 8 bases fitting TRBD2. The CDR3 extends over 16 amino acids. V shed 4 bases and J 0 bases; nucleotides not matched to a gene: 8. Germline V lookup: CDR1 LGHDT, CDR2 YNNKEL (reference sequence). The CDR3 coding sequence is TGTGCCAGCAGCCGCACTAGCGGCAGAAGCTCCTACGAGCAGTACTTC. Encoded protein: CASSRTSGRSSYEQYF.

The chain uses TRBV18 and TRBJ2-2, with 8 nucleotides matching TRBD1. The V segment lost 3 bases and the J segment 5 bases; nucleotides outside the gene matches: 8. The germline V gene encodes CDR1 KGHSH and CDR2 LQKENI. The CDR3 contains 16 residues. The CDR3 bases are TGTGCCAGCTCACCCTTACAGACAGGGGAGACCGGGGAGCTGTTTTTT. Protein: CASSPLQTGETGELFF.

Points on this clonotype: Since a much larger clone is just one base distant, this may be a read error. The V and J genes are TRBV5-1 and TRBJ2-5; D is possibly TRBD1 or TRBD2 (5 bases each). Germline V gene sequence: CDR1 SGHRS, CDR2 YFSETQ. CDR3 size: 15 residues. Here the CDR3 reads CATSSLPGTQETQYF. The CDR3 nucleotides are TGCGCCACCAGCTCCTTACCAGGGACCCAAGAGACCCAGTACTTC.

This clonotype was detected many times. This chain uses TRBV20-1 with TRBJ2-7; unclear D gene. There are 14 residues in the CDR3. Germline-derived CDR1 and CDR2 are DFQATT and SNEGSKA (reference sequence). The ends were cut back, 6 bases at V and 2 bases at J, with 17 bases in the middle. The chain's CDR3 is CSARNPITAYEQYF. For the CDR3, the DNA is TGCAGTGCCCGAAACCCGATAACCGCCTACGAGCAGTACTTC.

This clonotype was seen only a few times. The rearrangement uses TRBV7-2 and TRBJ1-5; D is ambiguous. CDR1 is SGHTA, CDR2 FQGNSA, per germline. This CDR3 spans 12 amino acids. V lost 4 bases and J lost 7, with 8 bases in between. The CDR3 here is CASSSEGQPQHF. The CDR3 DNA follows: TGTGCCAGCAGCTCAGAGGGCCAGCCCCAGCATTTT.

This clonotype was observed at least ten times. The chain links TRBV20-1 to TRBJ2-7; 9 bases match TRBD1. Germline assignment: CDR1 DFQATT and CDR2 SNEGSKA (reference sequence). J lost 4 bases, V lost 6 bases, and 4 bases had no gene match. The CDR3 runs 12 residues. DNA of the CDR3: TGCAGTGCCGGGACAGGGCTATACGAGCAGTACTTC. It is translated as CSAGTGLYEQYF.

The chain has TRBV27 and TRBJ1-2; D may be TRBD1 (5 bases). The CDR3 runs to 15 residues. Germline V gene sequence: CDR1 MNHEY, CDR2 SMNVEV (reference sequence). The V end was cut by 4 bases, the J end by 8 bases, with 20 bases between. CDR3 in DNA: TGTGCCAGCAGTTCCCTCCGGGGCCTTGGACCCGGCTACACCTTC. This sequence encodes CASSSLRGLGPGYTF.